This T cell receptor (beta chain) was captured in a study of T-cell memory formation after mild COVID-19. Study at large: Clusters were largely donor specific.

This clonotype has more than one count but fewer than ten. In TCRdb, the 5' RACE reads were re-called with MiXCR into one record per CDR3 protein. The table has 250,000 to 400,000 distinct CDR3 sequences, approximately 15% seen once. Sequenced input: PBMCs or a T cell subset sorted from them (not recorded which). This receptor was identified in a man younger than 35 who had mild COVID-19 (a few samples of this study predate the infection). Cell type and time point are not known.

For the CDR3, the DNA is TGCGCCAGCAGCCAGAGACTAGCGGCCCCTGGGGATACGCAGTATTTT. This codes for CASSQRLAAPGDTQYF. The chain is built from TRBV4-3 and TRBJ2-3, with 9 bases lining up with TRBD2. The CDR3 contains 16 residues. The germline gives CDR1 LGHNA, CDR2 YSLEER. V shed 3 bases and J 6 bases; nucleotides not matched to a gene: 10.